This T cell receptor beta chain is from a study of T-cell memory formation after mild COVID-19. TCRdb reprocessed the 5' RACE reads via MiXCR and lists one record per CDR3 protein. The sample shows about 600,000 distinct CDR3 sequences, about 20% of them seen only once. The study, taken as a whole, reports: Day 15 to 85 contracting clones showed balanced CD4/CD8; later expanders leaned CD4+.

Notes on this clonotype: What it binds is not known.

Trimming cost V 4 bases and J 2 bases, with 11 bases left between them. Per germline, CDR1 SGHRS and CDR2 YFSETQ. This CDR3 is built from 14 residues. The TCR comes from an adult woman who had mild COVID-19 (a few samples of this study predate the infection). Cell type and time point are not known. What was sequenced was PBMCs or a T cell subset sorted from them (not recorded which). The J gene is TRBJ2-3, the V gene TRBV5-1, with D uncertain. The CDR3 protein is CASSIGPLTDTQYF. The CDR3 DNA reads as TGCGCCAGCAGCATCGGACCGCTCACAGATACGCAGTATTTT.